The present T cell receptor (beta chain) was sequenced within a study of T-cell memory formation after mild COVID-19. About the study: TCR clusters were mostly confined to one donor each.

General study findings and limits: The main location of contracting CD4+ clones was CM and EM, and that of contracting CD8+ clones was EMRA. Some SARS-CoV-2-responding clones were already detected in memory before infection.

This CDR3 has 13 amino acids. Trimming cost V 7 bases and J 6 bases, with 13 bases left between them. This clonotype was picked up a small number of times. Its antigen is not identified. A single record per CDR3 protein comes from TCRdb applying MiXCR to the 5' RACE reads. There are around 510,000 distinct CDR3 sequences in the sample; about 22% occur only once, and roughly 8.3% lies in the top ten. The chain joins TRBV12-3 or TRBV12-4 to TRBJ1-5; perhaps TRBD1 as D (6 bases). The source material was PBMCs or a T cell subset sorted from them (not recorded which). The TCR sequence derives from an adult woman who had mild COVID-19 (a few samples of this study predate the infection). Cell type and time point are not known. The CDR3 sequence: CASTLRGSQPQHF. The CDR3 coding sequence is TGTGCCAGCACTTTGAGGGGGAGTCAGCCCCAGCATTTT.